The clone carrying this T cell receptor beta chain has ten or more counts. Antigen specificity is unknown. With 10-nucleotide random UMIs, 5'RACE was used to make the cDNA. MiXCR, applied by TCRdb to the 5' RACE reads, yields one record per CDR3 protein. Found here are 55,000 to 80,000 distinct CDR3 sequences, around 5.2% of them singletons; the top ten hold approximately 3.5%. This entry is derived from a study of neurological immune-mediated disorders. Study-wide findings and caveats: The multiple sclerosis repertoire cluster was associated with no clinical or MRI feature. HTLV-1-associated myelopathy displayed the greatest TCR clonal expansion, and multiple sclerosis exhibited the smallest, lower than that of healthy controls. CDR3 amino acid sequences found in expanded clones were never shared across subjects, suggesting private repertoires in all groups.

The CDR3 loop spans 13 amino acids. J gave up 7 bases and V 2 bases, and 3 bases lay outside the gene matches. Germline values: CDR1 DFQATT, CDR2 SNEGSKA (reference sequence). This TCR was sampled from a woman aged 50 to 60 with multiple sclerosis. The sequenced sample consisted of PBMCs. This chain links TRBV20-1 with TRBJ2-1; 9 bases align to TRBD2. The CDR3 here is CSARTAGGNEQFF. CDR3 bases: TGCAGTGCTAGAACGGCGGGGGGGAATGAGCAGTTCTTC.